The next 24 T cell receptor beta chains were all read from a single sample in a study of blood T cell repertoires in COVID-19. This table comes from immunoSEQ multiplex PCR, and its TCRdb copy is limited to in-frame clones, with some not included. The sample carries hundreds of thousands of clones, under 90% recorded once. The sequenced sample was peripheral blood. The receptors were sampled from a woman aged 25-40 years with COVID-19, enrolled during active disease.

The chain recombines TRBV28 with TRBJ2-4; possible D gene TRBD2, 6 bases. CDR1 and CDR2 (germline): MDHEN, SYDVKM. CDR3 length: 15 residues. V gave up 8 bases and J gave up 0 bases, with 14 bases separating them. CDR3 in DNA: TGTGCCAGCTCCTATCGGGGACTAGCCAAAAACATTCAGTACTTC. Its translation: CASSYRGLAKNIQYF.

This rearrangement joins TRBV10-3 to TRBJ2-6, with D perhaps matching TRBD1 (5 bases). Trimming shortened V by 8 bases and J by 0 bases, and 8 bases separated the two germline ends. Germline-derived CDR1 and CDR2 are ENHRY and SYGVKD. This CDR3 has 14 amino acids. For the CDR3, the DNA is TGTGCCATCGACAGTCCCTCTGGGGCCAACGTCCTGACTTTC. This encodes CAIDSPSGANVLTF.

The rearrangement joins TRBV5-1 to TRBJ2-5; no definite D call. Germline assignment: CDR1 SGHRS and CDR2 YFSETQ. CDR3 length: 13 residues. V lost 1 base and J 4 bases, leaving 8 bases between the germline ends. The CDR3 reads CASSLTYLETQYF. The CDR3 DNA sequence: TGCGCCAGCAGCTTGACCTACCTAGAGACCCAGTACTTC.

The chain recombines TRBV11-2 with TRBJ1-3, with 8 nucleotides matching TRBD1. The length of the CDR3 is 14 residues. The J segment lost 0 bases and the V segment lost 10 bases, leaving 5 bases of the junction unmatched. Germline values: CDR1 SGHAT, CDR2 FQNNGV. CDR3 sequence: CATRQGSSGNTIYF. CDR3 sequence (DNA): TGTGCCACAAGACAGGGGAGCTCTGGAAACACCATATATTTT.

The chain recombines TRBV10-2 with TRBJ2-6; D unclear. Per germline, CDR1 WSHSY and CDR2 SAAADI. V lost 6 bases, J lost 4 bases, and 10 bases lay in between. CDR3 length: 14 residues. CDR3 sequence reads: CASRPSAGANVLTF. The CDR3 DNA is TGCGCCAGCAGGCCAAGCGCCGGGGCCAACGTCCTGACTTTC.

The rearrangement uses TRBV6-6 and TRBJ1-2; tentative D call: TRBD1 (5 bases). CDR3 length equals 15 residues. The V end was cut by 0 bases, the J end by 3 bases, with 11 bases between. Germline lookup yields CDR1 MNHNY and CDR2 SVGAGI (reference sequence). The CDR3 reads CASSYSKGLDYGYTF. CDR3 bases: TGTGCCAGCAGTTACTCGAAGGGGTTGGACTATGGCTACACCTTC.

The J gene is TRBJ1-6, the V gene TRBV25-1; D may be TRBD1 (6 bases). Germline V lookup: CDR1 MGHDK, CDR2 SYGVNS. This CDR3 is 15 amino acids long. V was cut by 3 bases and J by 10 bases, with 16 bases left in between. CDR3 bases: TGTGCCAGCAGTGAGTTGGACAGAAATATGTCACCCCTCCACTTT. It is translated as CASSELDRNMSPLHF. Filled out from reference TRBV25-1 and TRBJ1-6, the complete variable domain reads EADIYQTPRYLVIGTGKKITLECSQTMGHDKMYWYQQDPGMELHLIHYSYGVNSTEKGDLSSESTVSRIRTEHFPLTLESARPSHTSQYLCASSELDRNMSPLHFGNGTRLTVT.

The rearrangement joins TRBV21-1 to TRBJ2-2; TRBD2, the D gene given by the table, was not confirmed from the DNA. TRBV21-1 has pseudogene status. The CDR3 contains 21 residues. In DNA, the CDR3 is TGTGCCAGCAGCCGACCAGAAAAGGGGACTAGCGGGGCCAATGGGACCGGGGAGCTGTTTTTT. This sequence encodes CASSRPEKGTSGANGTGELFF.

This chain joins TRBV12-2 and TRBJ1-4. TRBV12-2 is a recognized pseudogene. This CDR3 contains 16 residues. DNA for the CDR3: TGTGCAAGTCGCTTACCGAGGGTGGCGACTAATGAAAAACTGTTTTTT. It yields the protein CASRLPRVATNEKLFF.

The rearrangement uses TRBV28 and TRBJ1-4; D perhaps matches TRBD1 (6 bases). Trimming left V 9 bases short and J 3 bases short, with 14 bases between. This CDR3 has 14 residues. The germline CDR1 and CDR2 sequences are MDHEN and SYDVKM. CDR3 sequence: CASVTGAPNEKLFF. The CDR3 region has the DNA TGTGCCAGTGTGACAGGAGCCCCTAATGAAAAACTGTTTTTT.

V and J are TRBV30 and TRBJ1-5; 7 bases line up with TRBD1. Germline V gene lookup returns CDR1 GTSNPN and CDR2 SVGIG (reference sequence). V was pared by 2 bases and J by 4 bases, with 5 bases of the junction left unmatched. The CDR3 totals 14 residues. The CDR3 reads CAWSRDSINQPQHF. CDR3 nucleotides: TGTGCCTGGAGTCGGGACAGTATTAATCAGCCCCAGCATTTT.

This chain connects TRBV19 to TRBJ2-2; 8 positions agree with TRBD2. The CDR3 runs to 16 residues. V lost 5 bases and J lost 5; bases outside the gene matches: 10. Germline CDR1 reads LNHDA; CDR2 reads SQIVND (reference sequence). The CDR3 protein is CASSLSTGTSTGELFF. CDR3 DNA sequence: TGTGCCAGTAGTCTCTCGACCGGGACTAGTACCGGGGAGCTGTTTTTT.

The rearrangement links TRBV6-5 to TRBJ1-1; D is possibly TRBD1 (5 bases). Germline CDR1 is MNHEY and CDR2 is SVGAGI. Trimming took off 2 bases at V and 0 bases at J, with 10 bases between the two ends. This CDR3 spans 15 amino acids. The CDR3 coding sequence is TGTGCCAGCAGTTACGGACACGAAATGAACACTGAAGCTTTCTTT. Protein: CASSYGHEMNTEAFF.

This clone has more than one count but fewer than ten. The J gene is TRBJ1-3, the V gene TRBV19; TRBD1 agrees at 7 bases. Per germline, CDR1 LNHDA and CDR2 SQIVND (reference sequence). The CDR3 spans 14 residues. V lost 7 bases and J lost 3; bases outside the gene matches: 6. This CDR3 reads CASTRQGDGNTIYF. The CDR3 DNA reads as TGTGCCAGTACCCGGCAGGGGGATGGAAACACCATATATTTT. Full variable domain (outside the CDR3, taken from reference TRBV19 and TRBJ1-3): DGGITQSPKYLFRKEGQNVTLSCEQNLNHDAMYWYRQDPGQGLRLIYYSQIVNDFQKGDIAEGYSVSREKKESFPLTVTSAQKNPTAFYLCASTRQGDGNTIYFGEGSWLTVV.

The rearrangement joins TRBV13 to TRBJ2-2; 9 bases are shared with TRBD1. This CDR3 has 17 residues. Germline CDR1 and CDR2: PRHDT and FYEKMQ (reference sequence). Trimming removed 5 bases from V and 2 bases from J; junction bases left unmatched: 9. CDR3 DNA: TGTGCCAGCAGCGCGATCCGGGACAGGGCTAACACCGGGGAGCTGTTTTTT. It yields the protein CASSAIRDRANTGELFF.

The V gene is TRBV18, the J gene TRBJ1-1; a weak D match, TRBD1 (6 bases). The CDR3 totals 15 residues. Germline CDR1 is KGHSH and CDR2 is LQKENI. V was trimmed by 3 bases and J by 1 base, leaving 12 bases between them. The CDR3 here is CASSPGTRRNTEAFF. The DNA for the CDR3 is TGTGCCAGCTCACCGGGGACACGGAGGAACACTGAAGCTTTCTTT.

This clone was observed a single time. Here the CDR3 DNA reads TGCGCCAGCAGCCCACGGGGGGGGACAGCTTTTTACGAGCAGTACTTC. Protein: CASSPRGGTAFYEQYF. This chain links TRBV5-1 with TRBJ2-7; D is possibly TRBD2 (8 bases). V was shortened by 4 bases and J by 4 bases, with 21 bases between the two germline ends. The germline CDR1 and CDR2 sequences are SGHRS and YFSETQ. This CDR3 contains 16 residues.

The chain has TRBV4-2 and TRBJ2-1, with D possibly matching TRBD2 (6 bases). The CDR3 is made up of 14 amino acids. Deletions cut 1 base from V and 11 bases from J, with 15 bases between. Germline V gene lookup returns CDR1 LGHNA and CDR2 YNFKEQ. CDR3 amino acids: CASSQGRGQIQQFF. CDR3 nucleotide sequence: TGTGCCAGCAGCCAAGGGCGGGGCCAAATCCAGCAGTTCTTC.

CDR3 region: CASSPRVEFRGKLFF. The CDR3 region has the DNA TGTGCCAGCAGTCCGAGGGTGGAATTCCGTGGAAAACTGTTTTTT. J is TRBJ1-4 and V is TRBV27; D remains unclear. Germline lookup yields CDR1 MNHEY and CDR2 SMNVEV (reference sequence). CDR3 length equals 15 residues. Trimming took off 5 bases at V and 10 bases at J, with 20 bases between the two ends.

CDR3 sequence reads: CASSREQGRMDPQHF. CDR3 bases: TGTGCCAGCTCACGGGAACAGGGGAGGATGGACCCCCAGCATTTT. V gene TRBV18 combines with J gene TRBJ1-5; 7 bases agree with TRBD1. V gave up 4 bases and J gave up 10 bases; unmatched junction bases: 13. The CDR3 has 15 amino acids. CDR1 is KGHSH and CDR2 is LQKENI in the germline V gene.

This clone was observed a single time. The chain has TRBV4-1 and TRBJ2-5, with no clear D. Trimming took off 4 bases at V and 4 bases at J, with 10 bases between the two ends. Per germline, CDR1 MGHRA and CDR2 YSYEKL. The CDR3 consists of 13 residues. CDR3 region: CASSLSAAETQYF. The CDR3, as DNA: TGCGCCAGCAGCCTAAGCGCTGCAGAGACCCAGTACTTC.

This chain connects TRBV6-5 to TRBJ2-7; 7 positions agree with TRBD1. Germline V gene data show CDR1 as MNHEY and CDR2 as SVGAGI. The V gene end was trimmed by 4 bases and the J gene end by 2 bases; junction bases not matched to a gene: 5. The CDR3 spans 14 residues. DNA for the CDR3: TGTGCCAGCAGTTGGTCACAGGGGACCTACGAGCAGTACTTC. Protein product: CASSWSQGTYEQYF.

The J gene is TRBJ1-2, the V gene TRBV6-5; D not resolved. This CDR3 region has 13 residues. V was clipped by 11 bases and J by 4 bases, with 17 bases between them. The germline gives CDR1 MNHEY, CDR2 SVGAGI. The chain's CDR3 is CAGGGHQLYGYTF. The CDR3 DNA sequence: TGTGCCGGCGGAGGGCACCAACTCTATGGCTACACCTTC.

The chain couples TRBV7-9 to TRBJ2-1; possibly TRBD2 for D (7 bases). Trimming cost V 5 bases and J 4 bases, with 18 bases left between them. This CDR3 region has 16 residues. Germline values: CDR1 SEHNR, CDR2 FQNEAQ (reference sequence). CDR3 bases: TGTGCCAGCAGCGTTTCTACGGGGGGCGCATACAATGAGCAGTTCTTC. It translates to CASSVSTGGAYNEQFF.